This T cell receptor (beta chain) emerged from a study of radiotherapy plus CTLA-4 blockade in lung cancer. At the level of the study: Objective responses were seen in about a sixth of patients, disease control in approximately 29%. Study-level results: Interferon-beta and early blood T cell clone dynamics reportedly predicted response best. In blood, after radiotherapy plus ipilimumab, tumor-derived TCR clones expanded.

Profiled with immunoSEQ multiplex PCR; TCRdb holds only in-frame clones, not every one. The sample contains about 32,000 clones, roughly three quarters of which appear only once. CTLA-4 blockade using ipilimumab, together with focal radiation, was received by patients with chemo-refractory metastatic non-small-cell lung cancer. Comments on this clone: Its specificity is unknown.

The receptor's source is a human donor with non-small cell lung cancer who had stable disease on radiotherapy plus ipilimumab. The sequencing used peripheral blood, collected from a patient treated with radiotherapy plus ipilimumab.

CDR3 nucleotides: TGTGCCAGCAGGTCGGGAGCCTACGAGCAGTACTTC. It yields the protein CASRSGAYEQYF. The rearrangement links TRBV6-5 to TRBJ2-7, with TRBD2 as a possible D gene (6 bases). The CDR3 loop spans 12 amino acids. Germline-derived CDR1 and CDR2 are MNHEY and SVGAGI. V lost 6 bases, J lost 2 bases, and 8 bases lay in between.